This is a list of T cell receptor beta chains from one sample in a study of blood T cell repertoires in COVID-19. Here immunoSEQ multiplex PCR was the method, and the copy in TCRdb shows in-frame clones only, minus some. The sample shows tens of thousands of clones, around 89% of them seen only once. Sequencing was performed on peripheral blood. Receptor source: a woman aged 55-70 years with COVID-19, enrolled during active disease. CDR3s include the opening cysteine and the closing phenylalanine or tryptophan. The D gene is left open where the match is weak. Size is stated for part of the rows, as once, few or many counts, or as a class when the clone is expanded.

cdr3_nt: TGTGCCAGCAGCGTAGTGCAGGGTAATCAGCCCCAGCATTTT
cdr3_aa: CASSVVQGNQPQHF
d_call: NA
clone_size: NA
v_call: TRBV9
j_call: TRBJ1-5

cdr3_nt: TGCAGCGCGGGAGGGGGACAGGGCTACGAGCAGTACTTC
cdr3_aa: CSAGGGQGYEQYF
d_call: NA
clone_size: NA
v_call: TRBV29-1
j_call: TRBJ2-7

cdr3_nt: TGTGCCAGCAGTCTAGGGGTCTCCTATAATTCACCCCTCCACTTT
cdr3_aa: CASSLGVSYNSPLHF
d_call: NA
clone_size: NA
v_call: TRBV6-5
j_call: TRBJ1-6

cdr3_nt: TGCGCCAGCAGCTTGAGCCTAGTTTCCTTCAATGAGCAGTTCTTC
cdr3_aa: CASSLSLVSFNEQFF
d_call: NA
clone_size: NA
v_call: TRBV5-1
j_call: TRBJ2-1

cdr3_nt: TGTGCCAGCAGCTTAGCCGGTGGCTCCTACGAGCAGTACTTC
cdr3_aa: CASSLAGGSYEQYF
d_call: NA
clone_size: NA
v_call: TRBV7-9
j_call: TRBJ2-7

cdr3_nt: TGCGCCAGCAGCCAGGGGACAATGAACACTGAAGCTTTCTTT
cdr3_aa: CASSQGTMNTEAFF
d_call: NA
clone_size: NA
v_call: TRBV5-1
j_call: TRBJ1-1

cdr3_nt: TGTGCCAGTGATACAGGGGTTTCTGGAAACACCATATATTTT
cdr3_aa: CASDTGVSGNTIYF
d_call: NA
clone_size: once
v_call: TRBV21-1
j_call: TRBJ1-3

cdr3_nt: TGCGCCAGCAGCTTCCAGGATAGTAACACTGAAGCTTTCTTT
cdr3_aa: CASSFQDSNTEAFF
d_call: NA
clone_size: NA
v_call: TRBV5-1
j_call: TRBJ1-1

cdr3_nt: TGTGCCAGCTCACCGACCCCGGACAGGGACCAGCCCCAGCATTTT
cdr3_aa: CASSPTPDRDQPQHF
d_call: TRBD1
clone_size: NA
v_call: TRBV18
j_call: TRBJ1-5

cdr3_nt: TGTGCCAGCAGCCCTCGGGGGGTAAATTCACCCCTCCACTTT
cdr3_aa: CASSPRGVNSPLHF
d_call: NA
clone_size: NA
v_call: TRBV9
j_call: TRBJ1-6

cdr3_nt: TGTGCCAGCAGCCCAGACTGGAATCAGCCCCAGCATTTT
cdr3_aa: CASSPDWNQPQHF
d_call: NA
clone_size: NA
v_call: TRBV12-3/TRBV12-4
j_call: TRBJ1-5

cdr3_nt: TGTGCCAGCAGCCCTAGACTGGGTTCGGGGGAGCAGTACTTC
cdr3_aa: CASSPRLGSGEQYF
d_call: NA
clone_size: NA
v_call: TRBV4-2
j_call: TRBJ2-7

cdr3_nt: TGTGCCAGCAGTCACAGGGGTGGAGAGACCCAGTACTTC
cdr3_aa: CASSHRGGETQYF
d_call: TRBD1
clone_size: once
v_call: TRBV27
j_call: TRBJ2-5

cdr3_nt: TGTGCCAGCAGCTTTTTTCCGGGAGTTCGTAACACCGGGGAGCTGTTTTTT
cdr3_aa: CASSFFPGVRNTGELFF
d_call: NA
clone_size: NA
v_call: TRBV7-3
j_call: TRBJ2-2

cdr3_nt: TGTGCCAGCAGCGTAGGGGCAGGGGACTATGGCTACACCTTC
cdr3_aa: CASSVGAGDYGYTF
d_call: NA
clone_size: NA
v_call: TRBV9
j_call: TRBJ1-2

cdr3_nt: TGTGCCTGGAGTAACTTCCCAGATACGCAGTATTTT
cdr3_aa: CAWSNFPDTQYF
d_call: NA
clone_size: once
v_call: TRBV30
j_call: TRBJ2-3

cdr3_nt: TGTGCCAGCAGCCAAGGGACAACCAACACTGAAGCTTTCTTT
cdr3_aa: CASSQGTTNTEAFF
d_call: NA
clone_size: NA
v_call: TRBV16
j_call: TRBJ1-1

cdr3_nt: TGCAGCGTTGAGGGGGGGGGCACTGAAGCTTTCTTT
cdr3_aa: CSVEGGGTEAFF
d_call: NA
clone_size: NA
v_call: TRBV29-1
j_call: TRBJ1-1

cdr3_nt: TGTGCCAGCAGCTTAGGAGGGTGGAATCAGCCCCAGCATTTT
cdr3_aa: CASSLGGWNQPQHF
d_call: NA
clone_size: NA
v_call: TRBV7-2
j_call: TRBJ1-5

cdr3_nt: TGTGCCAGCAGTCCCCCCCGACAGCAAGCTTTCTTT
cdr3_aa: CASSPPRQQAFF
d_call: NA
clone_size: NA
v_call: TRBV28
j_call: TRBJ1-1

cdr3_nt: TGTGCCAGCAGCCCGCCAGGGGGCTCGAGGAACACTGAAGCTTTCTTT
cdr3_aa: CASSPPGGSRNTEAFF
d_call: TRBD1
clone_size: once
v_call: TRBV7-9
j_call: TRBJ1-1

cdr3_nt: TGTGCCTGGAGTACTATTCCAGGGGGCACTGAAGCTTTCTTT
cdr3_aa: CAWSTIPGGTEAFF
d_call: TRBD1
clone_size: NA
v_call: TRBV30
j_call: TRBJ1-1

cdr3_nt: TGTGCCAGCAGTAAGACAGGGGTTATCTATGGCTACACCTTC
cdr3_aa: CASSKTGVIYGYTF
d_call: TRBD1
clone_size: NA
v_call: TRBV28
j_call: TRBJ1-2

cdr3_nt: TGTGCCAGTAGTATACCCCCCCCCGCTAGTTTGTACACCGGGGAGCTGTTTTTT
cdr3_aa: CASSIPPPASLYTGELFF
d_call: NA
clone_size: NA
v_call: TRBV19
j_call: TRBJ2-2

cdr3_nt: TGTGCCAGCAGCTTACAGGGTATCCCCGGGGAGCTGTTTTTT
cdr3_aa: CASSLQGIPGELFF
d_call: NA
clone_size: NA
v_call: TRBV7-2
j_call: TRBJ2-2

cdr3_nt: TGCGCCAGCAGCACGGACAGGCCTGACTATGGCTACACCTTC
cdr3_aa: CASSTDRPDYGYTF
d_call: TRBD1
clone_size: NA
v_call: TRBV5-1
j_call: TRBJ1-2

cdr3_nt: TGTGCCTGGAGTGGAACAGGGAGCGCTTTCTTT
cdr3_aa: CAWSGTGSAFF
d_call: NA
clone_size: once
v_call: TRBV30
j_call: TRBJ1-1

cdr3_nt: TGTGCCAGCAGCTTGGTGGACTTCAATGAGCAGTTCTTC
cdr3_aa: CASSLVDFNEQFF
d_call: NA
clone_size: NA
v_call: TRBV5-4
j_call: TRBJ2-1

cdr3_nt: TGTGCCAGCAGCTTAGCTCCTACTAGCGGTGAGCAGTTCTTC
cdr3_aa: CASSLAPTSGEQFF
d_call: TRBD2
clone_size: NA
v_call: TRBV7-2
j_call: TRBJ2-1

cdr3_nt: TGCAGCGTTGAGGATCCAGGGGGACAGGATGGCTACACCTTC
cdr3_aa: CSVEDPGGQDGYTF
d_call: TRBD1
clone_size: NA
v_call: TRBV29-1
j_call: TRBJ1-2

cdr3_nt: TGTGCCATCAATTCAGGGGGCGCTGGCTACACCTTC
cdr3_aa: CAINSGGAGYTF
d_call: TRBD1
clone_size: NA
v_call: TRBV10-3
j_call: TRBJ1-2

cdr3_nt: TGTGCCAGCAGCTTGGCGGGAGATCTCAATGAGCAGTTCTTC
cdr3_aa: CASSLAGDLNEQFF
d_call: NA
clone_size: NA
v_call: TRBV5-4
j_call: TRBJ2-1

cdr3_nt: TGCGCCAGCAGCTTGTTCGGGGAGCAGCCCCAGCATTTT
cdr3_aa: CASSLFGEQPQHF
d_call: NA
clone_size: once
v_call: TRBV5-1
j_call: TRBJ1-5

cdr3_nt: TGCGCCAGCAGCTTAGAGGCAGGGCACGAGCAGTACTTC
cdr3_aa: CASSLEAGHEQYF
d_call: NA
clone_size: NA
v_call: TRBV5-1
j_call: TRBJ2-7

cdr3_nt: TGTGCCAGCAGCCAAAGGGGTGCCACTGAAGCTTTCTTT
cdr3_aa: CASSQRGATEAFF
d_call: NA
clone_size: NA
v_call: TRBV4-2
j_call: TRBJ1-1

cdr3_nt: TGTGCCAGCAGCCCAGGGACAGGCTATGGCTACACCTTC
cdr3_aa: CASSPGTGYGYTF
d_call: TRBD1
clone_size: NA
v_call: TRBV6-5
j_call: TRBJ1-2

cdr3_nt: TGTGCCAGCAGAAAACAGGGGGGCCCCTCCTACGAGCAGTACTTC
cdr3_aa: CASRKQGGPSYEQYF
d_call: TRBD1
clone_size: NA
v_call: TRBV7-2
j_call: TRBJ2-7

cdr3_nt: TGTGCCAGCAGCCAAGTGTCCCAGCGGGAGCCGGGTGAGCAGTTCTTC
cdr3_aa: CASSQVSQREPGEQFF
d_call: TRBD2
clone_size: few
v_call: TRBV4-2
j_call: TRBJ2-1

cdr3_nt: TGTGCCAGCAGCCCAAGACAGGGGGGGAGCTCCTACAATGAGCAGTTCTTC
cdr3_aa: CASSPRQGGSSYNEQFF
d_call: TRBD1
clone_size: NA
v_call: TRBV7-9
j_call: TRBJ2-1

cdr3_nt: TGTGCCTGGACCCTACTGGGGGGAATCCTGAACACTGAAGCTTTCTTT
cdr3_aa: CAWTLLGGILNTEAFF
d_call: NA
clone_size: NA
v_call: TRBV30
j_call: TRBJ1-1

cdr3_nt: TGTGCCAGCAGCTTAATATCCGGGGAGCTGTTTTTT
cdr3_aa: CASSLISGELFF
d_call: NA
clone_size: NA
v_call: TRBV11-3
j_call: TRBJ2-2

cdr3_nt: TGTGCCAGCAGCTTAGTCAAATTGCTAGCTTTTAATGAGCAGTTCTTC
cdr3_aa: CASSLVKLLAFNEQFF
d_call: NA
clone_size: once
v_call: TRBV11-2
j_call: TRBJ2-1

cdr3_nt: TGTGCCAGCAGTGGACTAGCGGGACAATCCTACGAGCAGTACTTC
cdr3_aa: CASSGLAGQSYEQYF
d_call: TRBD2
clone_size: few
v_call: TRBV7-8
j_call: TRBJ2-7

cdr3_nt: TGTGCCAGCAGCGTAGACGGGGAACTTAATTCACCCCTCCACTTT
cdr3_aa: CASSVDGELNSPLHF
d_call: NA
clone_size: NA
v_call: TRBV9
j_call: TRBJ1-6

cdr3_nt: TGTGCCAGCAGCTTGGACAGGACCTACGAGCAGTACTTC
cdr3_aa: CASSLDRTYEQYF
d_call: NA
clone_size: NA
v_call: TRBV5-4
j_call: TRBJ2-7

cdr3_nt: TGCGCCAGCAGCCAAGGGCACGGGTTCAGCACAGATACGCAGTATTTT
cdr3_aa: CASSQGHGFSTDTQYF
d_call: NA
clone_size: NA
v_call: TRBV4-3
j_call: TRBJ2-3

cdr3_nt: TGTGCCAGCAGTAAGGACAGGGGGTACTATGGCTACACCTTC
cdr3_aa: CASSKDRGYYGYTF
d_call: TRBD1
clone_size: NA
v_call: TRBV11-3
j_call: TRBJ1-2